This TCR beta chain appears in the sequencing data of a study of immune evolution from preneoplasia to lung adenocarcinoma. About the research overall: HLA loss of heterozygosity: about 7% AIS, about 15% MIA, about 30% ADC, none AAH. General study points: Later-stage lesions appeared to have more T cells, more diversity, less clonality.

This clone was seen a few times. As yet, its antigen is unknown. Trimming left V 2 bases short and J 8 bases short, with 4 bases between. CDR3 length equals 11 residues. CDR1 is SEHNR and CDR2 is FQNEAQ in the germline V gene (reference sequence). Sequenced by immunoSEQ multiplex PCR; TCRdb stores in-frame clones only, minus some. The table shows 20,000 to 30,000 clones, with about 76% occurring only once. The TCR sequence derives from a person between 55 and 70 years old with invasive lung adenocarcinoma. Some clones in this sample may be carry-over from other donors' samples. The material sequenced was FFPE invasive lung adenocarcinoma tissue. The V gene is TRBV7-9, the J gene TRBJ2-1; D unclear. The CDR3 loop reads CASSLRYEQFF. As DNA, the CDR3 is TGTGCCAGCAGCTTACGGTATGAGCAGTTCTTC.